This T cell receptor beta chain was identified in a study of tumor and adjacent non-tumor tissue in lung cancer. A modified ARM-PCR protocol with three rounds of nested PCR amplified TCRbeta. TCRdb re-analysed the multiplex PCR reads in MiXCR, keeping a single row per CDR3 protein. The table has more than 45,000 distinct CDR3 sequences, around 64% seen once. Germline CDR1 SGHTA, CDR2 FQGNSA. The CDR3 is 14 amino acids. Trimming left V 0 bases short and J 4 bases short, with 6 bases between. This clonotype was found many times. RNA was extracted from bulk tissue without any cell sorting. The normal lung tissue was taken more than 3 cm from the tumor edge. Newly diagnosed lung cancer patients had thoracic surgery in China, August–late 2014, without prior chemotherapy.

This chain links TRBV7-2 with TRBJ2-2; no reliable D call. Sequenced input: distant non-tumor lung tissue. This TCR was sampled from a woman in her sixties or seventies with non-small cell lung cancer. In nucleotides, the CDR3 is TGTGCCAGCAGCTTAGCGGGTTCCACCGGGGAGCTGTTTTTT. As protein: CASSLAGSTGELFF.